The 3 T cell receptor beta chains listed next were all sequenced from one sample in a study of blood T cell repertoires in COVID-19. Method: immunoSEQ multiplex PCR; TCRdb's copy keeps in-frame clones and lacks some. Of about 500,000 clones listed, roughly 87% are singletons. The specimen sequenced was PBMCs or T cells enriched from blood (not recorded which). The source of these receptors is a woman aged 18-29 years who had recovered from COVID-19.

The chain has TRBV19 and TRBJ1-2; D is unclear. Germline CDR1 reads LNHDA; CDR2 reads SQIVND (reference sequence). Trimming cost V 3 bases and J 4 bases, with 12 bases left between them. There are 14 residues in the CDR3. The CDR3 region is CASSIPTPSYGYTF. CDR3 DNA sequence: TGTGCCAGTAGTATCCCGACACCGTCCTATGGCTACACCTTC.

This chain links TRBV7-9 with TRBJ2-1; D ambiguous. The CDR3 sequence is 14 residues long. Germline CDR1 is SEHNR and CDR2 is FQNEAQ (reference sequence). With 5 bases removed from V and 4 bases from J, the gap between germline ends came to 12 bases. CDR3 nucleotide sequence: TGTGCCAGCAGCCCCTCTGCGGTTTACAATGAGCAGTTCTTC. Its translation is CASSPSAVYNEQFF.

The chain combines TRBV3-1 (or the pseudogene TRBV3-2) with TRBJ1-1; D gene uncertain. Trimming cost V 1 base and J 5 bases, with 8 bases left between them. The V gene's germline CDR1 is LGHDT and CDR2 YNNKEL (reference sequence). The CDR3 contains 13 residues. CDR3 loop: CASSQVYGTEAFF. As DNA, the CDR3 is TGTGCCAGCAGCCAAGTTTACGGGACTGAAGCTTTCTTT.